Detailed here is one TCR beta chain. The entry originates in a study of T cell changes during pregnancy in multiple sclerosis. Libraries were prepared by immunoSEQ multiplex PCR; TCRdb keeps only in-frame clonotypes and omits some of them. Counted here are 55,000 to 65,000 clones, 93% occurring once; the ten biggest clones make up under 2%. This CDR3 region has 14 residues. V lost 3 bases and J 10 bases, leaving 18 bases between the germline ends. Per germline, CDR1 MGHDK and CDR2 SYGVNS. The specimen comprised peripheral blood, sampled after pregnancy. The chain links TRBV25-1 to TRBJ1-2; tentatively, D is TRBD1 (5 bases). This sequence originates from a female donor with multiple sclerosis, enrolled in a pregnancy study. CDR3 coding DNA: TGTGCCAGCAGTGAGGTAGCTACAGGAGATCACTACACCTTC. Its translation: CASSEVATGDHYTF.